Reported below is one TCR beta chain. This clone was counted between two and nine times. No antigen is known for it. No base qualities exist here, and no much larger clone lies one base off it. This sample was taken from a study of T cells after posttransplantation cyclophosphamide (dated by TCRdb to the mid-2010s). The study in broad terms: T cell repertoire reconstitution was tracked by TRB sequencing after myeloablative bone marrow transplantation in which posttransplantation cyclophosphamide was used as GVHD prophylaxis. Antigen receptor sequencing covered samples from a few dozen PTCy-treated patients and some 15 of their related bone marrow donors. Blood from all 35 or so PTCy patients who had 1-year posttransplant specimens underwent TRB sequencing. TRB sequencing was also done on up to 3 additional blood samples from 2 to 5.2 years after transplant in 3 patients, and on pretransplant blood from a handful of patients. Because TRA and TRB clonality correlated tightly in roughly nine samples, the subsequent TCR analyses were limited to TRB only. Public TRB sequences were searched against a database of over 3,600 sequences associated with responses to pathogens, tumor antigens, self-antigens and alloantigens.

TRB sequencing was run on genomic DNA with either the immunoSEQ assay at survey resolution or the hsTCRB kit. Per the original workflow: The immunoSEQ software handled the initial read processing, while the LymphoSeq R package was used for the repertoire analyses. Clonality was computed as 1 minus normalized Shannon entropy; Gini coefficient was also calculated for each TRB dataset. Phenotypes of unsorted samples were inferred by mapping TRB sequences from sorted subsets of the recipient or donor onto the same recipient's unsorted samples. Not all clones reach the TCRdb copy of this immuneACCESS table, which keeps in-frame sequences only. Checked studies attribute under half of the gap to unresolved V genes and leave the rest unexplained. Clone size and V and J calls were adopted from that table, with D and trimming inferred from the DNA. This sample is represented by more than 30,000 clones, with no singletons among them. Roughly 1.1% of the sample is held by the ten biggest clonotypes.

Taken from the germline V gene, the CDR1 and CDR2 loops are MDHEN and SYDVKM. Measured from the cysteine to the phenylalanine, the CDR3 is 19 residues long. Only the CDR3 region is kept as DNA, spanning 57 bases read in frame from base 1. Trimmed from V: 3 bases; trimmed from J: 2 bases; junction bases lacking a gene match: 12. Related bone marrow donors provided peripheral blood samples on the day of marrow donation. Peripheral blood and bone marrow mononuclear cells were isolated by Ficoll-Hypaque density centrifugation and cryopreserved. The research as a whole found: Donor-recipient similarity was low at 1-2 months but rose over the first year, and later blood repertoires were often dominated by donor CD8+ memory clones. The TRB repertoires of T cells infiltrating skin or GI tract showed only limited overlap with the TRB repertoires of T cells in blood. Across the roughly 40 patients, TRB clonality was highly associated with recipient CMV seropositivity and CMV reactivation, and diversity with PTCy was similar to that in the CNI/methotrexate controls.

The rearrangement joined TRBV28 to TRBJ2-6, and TRBD1 matches 8 of the central bases. The source material was PBMCs. The source of this sequence is a girl aged 5-17 years in good health, CMV-negative, and a related stem cell transplant donor. CDR3 reads: CASSFSVTGDLTGANVLTF. At the DNA level, the sequence is TGTGCCAGCAGTTTCTCGGTGACAGGGGACCTCACTGGGGCCAACGTCCTGACTTTC.